This TCR beta chain was captured in a study of CDR3 diversity in severe acne. J gave up 2 bases and V 5 bases, and 12 bases lay outside the gene matches. The CDR3 loop spans 16 amino acids. A single record per CDR3 protein comes from TCRdb applying MiXCR to the PCR reads. The top ten clones hold 10% of a sample with 90,000 or so distinct CDR3 sequences, 45% to 50% of them seen once. This clonotype was seen just once. The sequence derives from a male donor in good health, serving as a control. Sequenced sample: blood. The V and J genes are TRBV12-3 or TRBV12-4 and TRBJ2-7; 7 positions agree with TRBD2. The CDR3 DNA reads TGTGCCAGCAGTCCCCCCGGGGAGCGGGGCCCCTACGAGCAGTACTTC. Residues: CASSPPGERGPYEQYF.